Listed here are 16 T cell receptor beta chains from one sample, sequenced in a study of PD-L1 blockade in urothelial cancer. TCRdb keeps only in-frame clones here, not all; method: immunoSEQ multiplex PCR. The sample has 27,000 or so clones; around nine tenths are singletons. This specimen was PBMCs, taken around atezolizumab (anti-PD-L1) treatment. The receptors were sampled from a man between 45 and 60 years old with urothelial cancer.

This chain connects TRBV29-1 to TRBJ2-7, with D uncertain. The V gene's germline CDR1 is SQVTM and CDR2 ANQGSEA. CDR3 size: 13 residues. V was shortened by 6 bases and J by 3 bases, with 15 bases between the two germline ends. The CDR3 sequence is CSVALLRDYEQYF. The DNA for the CDR3 is TGCAGCGTAGCGTTACTCAGAGACTACGAGCAGTACTTC.

The V call is TRBV19, the J call TRBJ2-6, with TRBD1 matching over 7 bases. Trimming removed 5 bases from V and 0 bases from J; junction bases left unmatched: 7. In germline, CDR1 is LNHDA, CDR2 SQIVND (reference sequence). The CDR3 totals 17 residues. CDR3 residues: CASSPRQGVSGANVLTF. Written as DNA, the CDR3 is TGTGCCAGTAGTCCGAGACAGGGTGTCTCTGGGGCCAACGTCCTGACTTTC.

This clone showed up just a few times. The CDR3 loop reads CASSKLGVNEQFF. The DNA of the CDR3 is TGTGCCAGCAGTAAGCTAGGTGTCAATGAGCAGTTCTTC. This chain uses TRBV6-5 with TRBJ2-1, with D uncertain. The CDR3 covers 13 residues. Trimming removed 5 bases at V and 6 bases at J, with 11 bases between. Per germline, CDR1 MNHEY and CDR2 SVGAGI.

The V and J genes are TRBV27 and TRBJ2-7; D ambiguous. Germline V CDR1 and CDR2: MNHEY, SMNVEV (reference sequence). Trimming pared 10 bases from V and 2 bases from J, leaving 9 bases between. The CDR3 consists of 11 residues. CDR3 bases: TGTGCCACGCGGCAGACCTACGAGCAGTACTTC. Translated: CATRQTYEQYF.

This chain joins TRBV6-1 and TRBJ2-1; 10 nucleotides line up with TRBD2. The germline V gene has CDR1 MNHNS and CDR2 SASEGT. This CDR3 region has 13 residues. Losses at the gene ends were 10 bases for V and 6 bases for J; bases not matched to a gene: 6. CDR3 amino acids: CANRAGGGNEQFF. The CDR3 region has the DNA TGTGCCAACCGAGCGGGGGGGGGCAATGAGCAGTTCTTC.

This chain links TRBV7-2 with TRBJ1-2; 9 nucleotides match TRBD1. CDR3 length: 14 amino acids. Germline CDR1 and CDR2: SGHTA and FQGNSA. Trimming cost V 5 bases and J 6 bases; bases outside gene matches: 7. CDR3 sequence reads: CASSLWTGDNGYTF. In nucleotides, the CDR3 is TGTGCCAGCAGCCTATGGACAGGGGACAATGGCTACACCTTC.

The gene calls are TRBV30 and TRBJ2-4; D is possibly TRBD2 (6 bases). Trimming left V 4 bases short and J 3 bases short, with 13 bases between. The CDR3 is 14 residues long. CDR1 and CDR2 (germline): GTSNPN, SVGIG (reference sequence). The CDR3 protein is CAWNTRGGKNIQYF. CDR3 DNA sequence: TGTGCCTGGAACACCCGGGGAGGCAAAAACATTCAGTACTTC.

The chain recombines TRBV5-1 with TRBJ2-7; D is unresolved. This CDR3 has 16 residues. Germline V gene lookup returns CDR1 SGHRS and CDR2 YFSETQ. The germline V and J ends were trimmed by 0 bases and 6 bases, with 19 bases remaining between them. CDR3 in DNA: TGCGCCAGCAGCTTGGAATCCCGTACAGCCTGGCCCGAGCAGTACTTC. It is translated as CASSLESRTAWPEQYF.

V and J are TRBV23-1 and TRBJ1-5; possible D gene TRBD1, 5 bases. TRBV23-1 is sorted into the ORF group, with uncertain function. Trimming stripped 0 bases from V and 0 bases from J, with 9 bases between. The CDR3 consists of 16 residues. As DNA, the CDR3 is TGCGCCAGCAGTCAATCGGGACTACATAGCAATCAGCCCCAGCATTTT. Its translation: CASSQSGLHSNQPQHF.

This sequence joins TRBV2 and TRBJ2-1; D perhaps matches TRBD2 (6 bases). Germline V gene data show CDR1 as SNHLY and CDR2 as FYNNEI. The CDR3 covers 16 residues. V lost 2 bases and J 6 bases, leaving 17 bases between the germline ends. The CDR3 DNA reads as TGTGCCAGCAGTGAAAGGGGAGGAGGGTACGGCAATGAGCAGTTCTTC. Amino acids: CASSERGGGYGNEQFF.

This clone has just a few counts. The chain carries TRBV7-8 and TRBJ2-6, with 11 positions matching TRBD2. V lost 2 bases, J lost 2 bases, and 5 bases stayed unmatched. CDR1 is SGHVS and CDR2 is FQNEAQ in the germline V gene. The CDR3 totals 18 residues. The CDR3 DNA is TGTGCCAGCAGCTTAAACCTAGCGGGAGGAACTGGGGCCAACGTCCTGACTTTC. Translation gives CASSLNLAGGTGANVLTF. Variable domain in full (rest from reference TRBV7-8 and TRBJ2-6): GAGVSQSPRYKVAKRGQDVALRCDPISGHVSLFWYQQALGQGPEFLTYFQNEAQLDKSGLPSDRFFAERPEGSVSTLKIQRTQQEDSAVYLCASSLNLAGGTGANVLTFGAGSRLTVL.

V is TRBV4-1 and J is TRBJ2-5, with TRBD2 as a possible D gene (5 bases). This CDR3 has 15 amino acids. Trimming shortened V by 0 bases and J by 2 bases, and 10 bases separated the two germline ends. CDR1 is MGHRA and CDR2 is YSYEKL in the germline V gene. CDR3 residues: CASSQDRGTQETQYF. CDR3 nucleotides: TGCGCCAGCAGCCAAGATCGGGGAACACAAGAGACCCAGTACTTC.

The table lists this clone with a count of one. The chain uses TRBV6-5 and TRBJ2-7; 11 bases are shared with TRBD1. Germline V lookup: CDR1 MNHEY, CDR2 SVGAGI. The CDR3 is made up of 14 amino acids. V was pared by 2 bases and J by 4 bases, with 1 base of the junction left unmatched. The CDR3: CASSYGTGGYEQYF. CDR3 nucleotides: TGTGCCAGCAGTTACGGGACAGGGGGATACGAGCAGTACTTC.

This sequence joins TRBV30 and TRBJ2-5, with TRBD2 identical over 7 bases. Gene TRBJ2-7 matches the end of the DNA better, so the J call may be wrong. CDR3 size: 14 residues. Germline V gene lookup returns CDR1 GTSNPN and CDR2 SVGIG (reference sequence). CDR3 coding DNA: TGTGCCTGGAGTGTATCCGGGAGGAACTACGAGCAGTACTTC. Its translation is CAWSVSGRNYEQYF.

The V gene is TRBV9, the J gene TRBJ2-1; weak D call: TRBD2 (5 bases). Germline V gives CDR1 SGDLS, CDR2 YYNGEE. The CDR3 covers 16 residues. Trimming removed 0 bases at V and 3 bases at J, with 13 bases between. CDR3 residues: CASSVVRGIGYNEQFF. The CDR3 region has the DNA TGTGCCAGCAGCGTAGTTCGGGGAATCGGCTACAATGAGCAGTTCTTC.

V and J are TRBV28 and TRBJ2-5, with D maybe TRBD1 (5 bases). This CDR3 contains 14 residues. Trimming stripped 1 base from V and 2 bases from J, with 8 bases between. Germline V lookup: CDR1 MDHEN, CDR2 SYDVKM. The CDR3 spells CASSLFHRQETQYF. DNA for the CDR3: TGTGCCAGCAGTTTATTCCACAGGCAAGAGACCCAGTACTTC.